This T cell receptor beta chain is from a study of CXCR4 blockade with PD-1 therapy in pancreatic cancer. Study-wide points: Tumors were clonally expanded, mean approximately 0.14 versus 0.053 in healthy blood. Antigen-specificity overlap of convergent dominant clones remained unconfirmed.

Germline lookup yields CDR1 LNHDA and CDR2 SQIVND (reference sequence). The CDR3 is 15 residues long. The germline V and J ends were trimmed by 3 bases and 1 base, with 10 bases remaining between them. A note on this clone: The antigen remains unidentified.

The table came from immunoSEQ multiplex PCR; TCRdb's copy has only in-frame clones and leaves some out. The sample holds over 7,500 clones; approximately 54% are singletons and the top ten take 5.5% to 8%. These archived tumors were resected from patients never given neoadjuvant therapy beforehand. Input material: tumor tissue. The V gene is TRBV19, the J gene TRBJ1-3; D remains ambiguous. This receptor was taken from a human donor with pancreatic ductal adenocarcinoma. In DNA form, the CDR3 reads TGTGCCAGTAGTATCGTCGGTTTATCTGGAAACACCATATATTTT. It encodes CASSIVGLSGNTIYF.